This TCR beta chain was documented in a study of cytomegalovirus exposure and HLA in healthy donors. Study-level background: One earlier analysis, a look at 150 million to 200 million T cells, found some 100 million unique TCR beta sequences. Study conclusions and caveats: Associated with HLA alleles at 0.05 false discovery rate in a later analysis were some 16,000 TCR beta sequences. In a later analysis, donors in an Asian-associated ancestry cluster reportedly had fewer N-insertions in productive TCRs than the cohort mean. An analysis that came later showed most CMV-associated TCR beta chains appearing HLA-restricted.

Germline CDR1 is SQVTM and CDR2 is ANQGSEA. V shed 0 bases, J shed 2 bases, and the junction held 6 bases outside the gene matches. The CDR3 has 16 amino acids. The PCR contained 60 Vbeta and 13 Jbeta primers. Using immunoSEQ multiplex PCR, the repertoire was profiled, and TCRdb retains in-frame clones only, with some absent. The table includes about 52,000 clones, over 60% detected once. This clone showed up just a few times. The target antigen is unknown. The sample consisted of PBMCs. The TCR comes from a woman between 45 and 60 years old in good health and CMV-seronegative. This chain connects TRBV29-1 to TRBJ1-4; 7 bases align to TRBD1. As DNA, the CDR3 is TGCAGCGTTGAAGACGAACAGGGGAACACTAATGAAAAACTGTTTTTT. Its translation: CSVEDEQGNTNEKLFF. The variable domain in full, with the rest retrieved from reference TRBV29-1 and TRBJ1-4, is SAVISQKPSRDICQRGTSLTIQCQVDSQVTMMFWYRQQPGQSLTLIATANQGSEATYESGFVIDKFPISRPNLTFSTLTVSNMSPEDSSIYLCSVEDEQGNTNEKLFFGSGTQLSVL.